This entry lists 14 T cell receptor beta chains sequenced from one sample in a study of T cell changes during pregnancy in multiple sclerosis. This table comes from immunoSEQ multiplex PCR, and its TCRdb copy is limited to in-frame clones, with some not included. The sample lists tens of thousands of clones, about nine tenths occurring once. The source material was CD4+ T cells from peripheral blood mononuclear cells, sampled after pregnancy. The receptor source for this set is a female donor in good health, enrolled as a control in a pregnancy study.

The V and J genes are TRBV6-5 and TRBJ2-1; D not resolved. Trimming cost V 6 bases and J 6 bases, with 18 bases left between them. Germline V gene data show CDR1 as MNHEY and CDR2 as SVGAGI. This CDR3 contains 15 residues. The CDR3 DNA follows: TGTGCCAGCAGGAGACCCGGGTTCGACGGCAATGAGCAGTTCTTC. It encodes CASRRPGFDGNEQFF.

The rearrangement uses TRBV11-2 and TRBJ2-4, with TRBD2 as a possible D gene (7 bases). Trimming took off 5 bases at V and 0 bases at J, with 14 bases between the two ends. The CDR3 length is 16 residues. The V gene's germline CDR1 is SGHAT and CDR2 FQNNGV. The CDR3 DNA follows: TGTGCCAGCAGCCCCACAGGGACTATAGCCAAAAACATTCAGTACTTC. Translating it yields CASSPTGTIAKNIQYF.

The chain is built from TRBV6-5 and TRBJ2-7; 9 nucleotides agree with TRBD1. The CDR3 is 14 amino acids. The trim removed 6 bases at V and 6 bases at J, leaving 9 bases unmatched. Germline V lookup: CDR1 MNHEY, CDR2 SVGAGI. The CDR3 region has the DNA TGTGCCAGCAGGGGGACAGGGAGTAGGCGCGAGCAGTACTTC. As protein: CASRGTGSRREQYF.

This rearrangement joins TRBV12-5 to TRBJ2-3; D remains ambiguous. Germline CDR1 and CDR2: LGHNT and FRNRAP. The CDR3 is 14 amino acids. V was shortened by 7 bases and J by 4 bases, with 15 bases between the two germline ends. The CDR3 DNA reads TGTGCTAGTGCCCTAGGAACTTCCTCAGATACGCAGTATTTT. Its translation is CASALGTSSDTQYF. Using reference TRBV12-5 and TRBJ2-3 for the parts outside the CDR3, the full variable domain is DARVTQTPRHKVTEMGQEVTMRCQPILGHNTVFWYRQTMMQGLELLAYFRNRAPLDDSGMPKDRFSAEMPDATLATLKIQPSEPRDSAVYFCASALGTSSDTQYFGPGTRLTVL.

The rearrangement joins TRBV6-5 to TRBJ1-2, with D tentatively TRBD1 (6 bases). Germline assignment: CDR1 MNHEY and CDR2 SVGAGI. Trimming took off 7 bases at V and 5 bases at J, with 14 bases between the two ends. This CDR3 region has 13 residues. The CDR3 DNA reads TGTGCCAGCAACACCCCGGGACATTATGGCTACACCTTC. Its translation: CASNTPGHYGYTF.

This clone was found a few times. The chain couples TRBV10-3 to TRBJ1-3; D is possibly TRBD1 (5 bases). V lost 6 bases and J 1 base, leaving 10 bases between the germline ends. This CDR3 region has 14 residues. Germline V gives CDR1 ENHRY, CDR2 SYGVKD. The CDR3: CAIRGGGSGNTIYF. CDR3 sequence (DNA): TGTGCCATCAGGGGCGGGGGATCTGGAAACACCATATATTTT.

This clone was found once. The chain employs TRBV30 and TRBJ1-1; 11 positions agree with TRBD1. Germline CDR1 reads GTSNPN; CDR2 reads SVGIG (reference sequence). The CDR3 has 18 residues. V shed 3 bases and J 0 bases; nucleotides not matched to a gene: 12. The CDR3: CAWRPHPGTGGLNTEAFF. CDR3 nucleotide sequence: TGTGCCTGGAGACCTCATCCCGGGACAGGGGGACTGAACACTGAAGCTTTCTTT.

V is TRBV7-9 and J is TRBJ2-3; 7 bases fit TRBD2. Germline lookup yields CDR1 SEHNR and CDR2 FQNEAQ (reference sequence). J gave up 8 bases and V 5 bases, and 13 bases lay outside the gene matches. The CDR3 covers 15 residues. In DNA form, the CDR3 reads TGTGCCAGCAGCCCTCAGACTAGCCGGGGCGGTACGCAGTATTTT. It specifies CASSPQTSRGGTQYF. The variable domain in full, completed from reference TRBV7-9 and TRBJ2-3, reads DTGVSQNPRHKITKRGQNVTFRCDPISEHNRLYWYRQTLGQGPEFLTYFQNEAQLEKSRLLSDRFSAERPKGSFSTLEIQRTEQGDSAMYLCASSPQTSRGGTQYFGPGTRLTVL.

The chain carries TRBV5-1 and TRBJ2-3; 7 bases align to TRBD2. The ends lost 7 bases at V and 3 bases at J; junction bases unmatched: 8. From germline, CDR1 is SGHRS and CDR2 YFSETQ. This CDR3 contains 14 residues. The CDR3: CASAGEGGTDTQYF. In DNA form, the CDR3 reads TGCGCCAGCGCCGGGGAGGGCGGGACAGATACGCAGTATTTT.

The DNA for the CDR3 is TGCGCCAGCAGCTTGGCGATCGGTGACACAGATACGCAGTATTTT. It translates to CASSLAIGDTDTQYF. The chain couples TRBV5-1 to TRBJ2-3; D uncertain. Trimming shortened V by 0 bases and J by 2 bases, and 10 bases separated the two germline ends. CDR3 size: 15 residues. Looked up from germline, CDR1 is SGHRS and CDR2 is YFSETQ.

J is TRBJ1-4 and V is TRBV7-9; 7 nucleotides line up with TRBD1. The CDR3 covers 16 residues. CDR1 and CDR2 (germline): SEHNR, FQNEAQ (reference sequence). J lost 3 bases, V lost 5 bases, and 9 bases had no gene match. The DNA for the CDR3 is TGTGCCAGCAGCACGGGGTCGGGGACAGCTAATGAAAAACTGTTTTTT. Translation: CASSTGSGTANEKLFF.

The rearrangement joins TRBV7-8 to TRBJ2-7; possible D gene TRBD2, 5 bases. V dropped 0 bases and J dropped 5 bases, with 11 bases sitting between them. Germline CDR1 is SGHVS and CDR2 is FQNEAQ. The CDR3 length is 14 residues. The CDR3 bases are TGTGCCAGCAGCTTAGCAGCTAGCAGGCACGAGCAGTACTTC. Its protein product is CASSLAASRHEQYF.

This clone appeared a single time. The genes are TRBV9 and TRBJ1-1; tentative D call: TRBD1 (6 bases). Germline V lookup: CDR1 SGDLS, CDR2 YYNGEE. V was clipped by 4 bases and J by 3 bases, with 16 bases between them. The CDR3 runs 15 residues. The CDR3 protein is CASSLSWGLHTEAFF. CDR3 nucleotide sequence: TGTGCCAGCAGCCTCAGCTGGGGGCTTCACACTGAAGCTTTCTTT.

The V and J genes are TRBV19 and TRBJ1-2; perhaps TRBD1 as D (6 bases). Trimming stripped 1 base from V and 2 bases from J, with 14 bases between. The CDR3 totals 16 residues. Germline V gene data show CDR1 as LNHDA and CDR2 as SQIVND (reference sequence). The CDR3 protein is CASSIGTAIGNYGYTF. The CDR3 nucleotides are TGTGCCAGTAGTATAGGGACAGCGATCGGCAACTATGGCTACACCTTC.